These T cell receptor beta chains were read from a single sample in a study of T cell responses to AZD1222 COVID-19 vaccine. Profiling relied on immunoSEQ multiplex PCR, and the TCRdb table lists in-frame clones only, not all of them. The table shows 140,000 to 150,000 clones, with 90% to 95% occurring only once. Sequences were derived from peripheral blood, sampled on day 0 of AZD1222 vaccination. These receptors came from an adult in good health. Both conserved end residues are part of each CDR3. D genes are given only for firm matches. A clone size is listed for some rows: how often the clone was seen (once, few, many), or a class if it is expanded.

NA | TRBJ2-2 | NA | TRBV18 | TGTGCCAGCTCACCAATAGGATCAAACACCGGGGAGCTGTTTTTT | CASSPIGSNTGELFF
NA | TRBJ2-7 | NA | TRBV5-1 | TGCGCCAGCAGTTTCCGAGGGCAGGGAGACTCCGAGCAGTACTTC | CASSFRGQGDSEQYF
few | TRBJ2-2 | NA | TRBV29-1 | TGCAGCGTTGAAGCCGGGGAGCTGTTTTTT | CSVEAGELFF
NA | TRBJ2-1 | TRBD2 | TRBV9 | TGTGCCAGCAGCGTACCGAAAAAAACAGCTAGCGGGAGGGAAGATAATGAGCAGTTCTTC | CASSVPKKTASGREDNEQFF
NA | TRBJ2-5 | TRBD1 | TRBV28 | TGTGCCAGCAGAATACAGGGGCGAGAGACCCAGTACTTC | CASRIQGRETQYF
NA | TRBJ1-2 | TRBD1 | TRBV7-6 | TGTGCCACCTACAGGGGGCAAGGCTACACCTTC | CATYRGQGYTF
NA | TRBJ2-2 | NA | TRBV10-3 | TGTGCCATCAGTCGGGGGCTAGCGGAATTCACCGGGGAGCTGTTTTTT | CAISRGLAEFTGELFF
NA | TRBJ1-1 | NA | TRBV6-4 | TGTGCCAGCAGTGACTCGGACAACACTGAAGCTTTCTTT | CASSDSDNTEAFF
NA | TRBJ1-6 | NA | TRBV19 | TGTGCCAGTAGTATAGATCTCGGTAATTCACCCCTCCACTTT | CASSIDLGNSPLHF
NA | TRBJ2-7 | TRBD1 | TRBV18 | TGTGCCAGTACTGGGACAGGGGACTCCTACGAGCAGTACTTC | CASTGTGDSYEQYF
NA | TRBJ1-5 | NA | TRBV2 | TGTGCCAGCAGTGAGAGGGAGATAGTGATTCAGCCCCAGCATTTT | CASSEREIVIQPQHF
NA | TRBJ1-1 | NA | TRBV6-2/TRBV6-3 | TGTGCCAGCAGTTTGGGGCGGTACACTGAAGCTTTCTTT | CASSLGRYTEAFF
NA | TRBJ2-7 | NA | TRBV6-5 | TGTGCCAGCAAGGAGGGGCTAGCCTCCTACGAGCAGTACTTC | CASKEGLASYEQYF
NA | TRBJ1-5 | NA | TRBV19 | TGTGCCAGTAGTACCTGGGCCGGTGGGGGCAATCAGCCCCAGCATTTT | CASSTWAGGGNQPQHF
NA | TRBJ2-3 | NA | TRBV7-9 | TGTGCCAGCAGCCCATCGACGGGCACAGATACGCAGTATTTT | CASSPSTGTDTQYF
NA | TRBJ2-6 | NA | TRBV6-2/TRBV6-3 | TGTGCCAGCGGCCTCTCTGGGGCCAACGTCCTGACTTTC | CASGLSGANVLTF
NA | TRBJ1-1 | NA | TRBV13 | TGTGCCAGCAGCTTTGGGTCAGGGGTCGACACTGAAGCTTTCTTT | CASSFGSGVDTEAFF
NA | TRBJ2-5 | TRBD2 | TRBV5-1 | TGCGCCAGCAGCTTGGCCGGGGGGGCTTGGGAGACCCAGTACTTC | CASSLAGGAWETQYF
NA | TRBJ2-7 | NA | TRBV18 | TGTGCCAGCACCATTGCCGGGACCTCTGCCTACGAGCAGTACTTC | CASTIAGTSAYEQYF
NA | TRBJ2-2 | NA | TRBV27 | TGTGCCAGCAGTTCGTTTAGCGCCGGGGAGCTGTTTTTT | CASSSFSAGELFF
NA | TRBJ2-7 | NA | TRBV3-1/TRBV3-2 | TGTGCCAGCAGCCAAGTATCCCGGACAGTCTTCGAGCAGTACTTC | CASSQVSRTVFEQYF
NA | TRBJ1-4 | TRBD1 | TRBV3-1/TRBV3-2 | TGTGCCAGCAGCCAGCGACAGGGGAATCTCCTCGGGAGTGAAAAACTGTTTTTT | CASSQRQGNLLGSEKLFF
once | TRBJ1-1 | TRBD1 | TRBV19 | TGTGCCAGTAATAAACCAGGGGGAAACACTGAAGCTTTCTTT | CASNKPGGNTEAFF
NA | TRBJ1-1 | NA | TRBV10-1 | TGCGCCAGCAGTGCCCAGGGATCCAACACTGAAGCTTTCTTT | CASSAQGSNTEAFF
NA | TRBJ2-7 | TRBD1 | TRBV10-3 | TGTGCCATCAGTGAGTCGCGGGACAGGGGAAGGTACGAGCAGTACTTC | CAISESRDRGRYEQYF
NA | TRBJ2-7 | NA | TRBV9 | TGTGCCAGCAGCGCAGGGGGGCCCGAGCAGTACTTC | CASSAGGPEQYF